Listed here are 24 T cell receptor beta chains from one sample, sequenced in a study of T cell responses to AZD1222 COVID-19 vaccine. Generated by immunoSEQ multiplex PCR, the TCRdb table keeps only in-frame clones and is missing some. The data contain roughly 180,000 clones, about 90% of them singletons. Specimen: peripheral blood, collected on day 0 of AZD1222 vaccination. The receptors shown here come from an adult in good health.

The chain has TRBV3-1 (or the pseudogene TRBV3-2) and TRBJ1-3; no clear D. The CDR3 is 12 residues long. CDR1 LGHDT and CDR2 YNNKEL come from the germline V gene (reference sequence). V lost 6 bases to trimming and J lost 4 bases, with 7 bases between them. In DNA, the CDR3 is TGTGCCAGCAGGTCGACCGGAAACACCATATATTTT. It codes for CASRSTGNTIYF.

The chain couples TRBV11-3 to TRBJ2-7, with TRBD1 identical over 10 bases. Trimming cost V 5 bases and J 7 bases; bases outside gene matches: 8. Germline-derived CDR1 and CDR2 are SGHNT and YENEEA. This CDR3 comprises 14 residues. CDR3 sequence (DNA): TGTGCCAGCAGCCCAGACAGGGGGCTGGGGGAGCAGTACTTC. Translating gives CASSPDRGLGEQYF.

The CDR3, as DNA: TGTGCCAGCAGCTTATTTCCAGGGGAGACCCAGTACTTC. Translation gives CASSLFPGETQYF. The gene calls are TRBV7-2 and TRBJ2-5; weak D call: TRBD1 (5 bases). Trimming removed 2 bases at V and 5 bases at J, with 9 bases between. Per the germline V gene, CDR1 is SGHTA and CDR2 is FQGNSA. This CDR3 has 13 amino acids.

The rearrangement uses TRBV7-9 and TRBJ2-1; D is tentatively TRBD1 or TRBD2 (5 bases each). Per the germline V gene, CDR1 is SEHNR and CDR2 is FQNEAQ (reference sequence). The CDR3 consists of 16 residues. Trimming shortened V by 5 bases and J by 2 bases, and 16 bases separated the two germline ends. CDR3 nucleotides: TGTGCCAGCAGCCGACTTGGGGGTGTCCCCTACAATGAGCAGTTCTTC. It codes for CASSRLGGVPYNEQFF.

The rearrangement joins TRBV4-2 to TRBJ1-1, with 8 bases lining up with TRBD1. Germline values: CDR1 LGHNA, CDR2 YNFKEQ. This CDR3 has 14 residues. V trimming: 1 base; J trimming: 4 bases; junction bases outside the gene matches: 2. The CDR3 bases are TGTGCCAGCAGCCAAGCCGACAGGGGCACTGAAGCTTTCTTT. Translating it yields CASSQADRGTEAFF.

This sequence joins TRBV4-1 and TRBJ1-5; tentatively, D is TRBD1 (6 bases). The germline CDR1 and CDR2 sequences are MGHRA and YSYEKL. The CDR3 is 16 amino acids. V was clipped by 2 bases and J by 2 bases, with 13 bases between them. The CDR3 DNA sequence: TGCGCCAGCAGCCAAACAGGGTATGGCGGCAATCAGCCCCAGCATTTT. It codes for CASSQTGYGGNQPQHF.

The gene calls are TRBV4-1 and TRBJ1-1, with D possibly TRBD1 on 5 matching bases. In germline, CDR1 is MGHRA, CDR2 YSYEKL. The V end was cut by 3 bases, the J end by 7 bases, with 6 bases between. The CDR3 totals 11 residues. The CDR3 region has the DNA TGCGCCAGCAGCCAGGGGGGTGAAGCTTTCTTT. It specifies CASSQGGEAFF.

V usage is TRBV19 and J usage is TRBJ2-1; unclear D gene. CDR1 and CDR2 from the germline V gene are LNHDA and SQIVND (reference sequence). The V end lost 6 bases, the J end lost 0 bases, and 9 bases lay between the germline ends. The CDR3 consists of 14 residues. The CDR3 here is CASRYSSSYNEQFF. In DNA, the CDR3 is TGTGCCAGTAGATACTCGAGCTCCTACAATGAGCAGTTCTTC.

The chain carries TRBV27 and TRBJ1-5; D call uncertain. V was trimmed by 1 base and J by 2 bases, leaving 9 bases between them. Germline V CDR1 and CDR2: MNHEY, SMNVEV (reference sequence). The CDR3 totals 15 residues. CDR3 DNA sequence: TGTGCCAGCAGTTTATATGGGGTGGGCAATCAGCCCCAGCATTTT. Protein: CASSLYGVGNQPQHF.

The chain combines TRBV5-1 with TRBJ2-5; possible D gene TRBD1, 6 bases. The CDR3 has 15 amino acids. The ends were cut back, 0 bases at V and 5 bases at J, with 14 bases in the middle. Germline V gene lookup returns CDR1 SGHRS and CDR2 YFSETQ. CDR3 sequence: CASSLGQARRETQYF. The CDR3 DNA reads TGCGCCAGCAGCTTGGGACAGGCAAGACGGGAGACCCAGTACTTC.

The J gene is TRBJ2-2, the V gene TRBV11-2; TRBD1 matches 7 bases. The junction had 11 bases not matched to a gene; V was cut back by 4 bases and J by 3 bases. The length of the CDR3 is 17 residues. CDR1 SGHAT and CDR2 FQNNGV come from the germline V gene. The CDR3 protein is CASSSDLQGRDTGELFF. The DNA of the CDR3 is TGTGCCAGCAGCTCGGACCTACAGGGGCGGGACACCGGGGAGCTGTTTTTT.

CDR3 coding DNA: TGTGCCAGTAGTATGGCGGCGGGTCGGGACGAGCAGTACTTC. Translating gives CASSMAAGRDEQYF. The chain carries TRBV19 and TRBJ2-7; D is perhaps TRBD2 (5 bases). CDR1 and CDR2 (germline): LNHDA, SQIVND (reference sequence). This CDR3 is built from 14 residues. Trimming stripped 3 bases from V and 5 bases from J, with 14 bases between. Combining the CDR3 with reference TRBV19 and TRBJ2-7 gives the whole variable domain DGGITQSPKYLFRKEGQNVTLSCEQNLNHDAMYWYRQDPGQGLRLIYYSQIVNDFQKGDIAEGYSVSREKKESFPLTVTSAQKNPTAFYLCASSMAAGRDEQYFGPGTRLTVT.

The V call is TRBV3-1 (or the pseudogene TRBV3-2), the J call TRBJ1-6; no clear D. V lost 1 base to trimming and J lost 6 bases, with 7 bases between them. Per germline, CDR1 LGHDT and CDR2 YNNKEL (reference sequence). The CDR3 loop spans 14 amino acids. Here the CDR3 reads CASSQAGFNSPLHF. The CDR3 region has the DNA TGTGCCAGCAGCCAAGCGGGTTTTAATTCACCCCTCCACTTT.

V and J are TRBV6-5 and TRBJ2-7, with D possibly called TRBD1 or TRBD2 (5 bases each). V was shortened by 5 bases and J by 3 bases, with 11 bases between the two germline ends. Germline CDR1 reads MNHEY; CDR2 reads SVGAGI. The CDR3 covers 13 residues. The CDR3 DNA reads TGTGCCAGCAGTCACCGGGACGGCTACGAGCAGTACTTC. As protein: CASSHRDGYEQYF.

This sequence joins TRBV5-1 and TRBJ1-1; no clear D. Germline CDR1 and CDR2: SGHRS and YFSETQ. The CDR3 contains 12 residues. Trimming stripped 5 bases from V and 7 bases from J, with 12 bases between. CDR3 amino acids: CASSLEWGEAFF. The CDR3 DNA reads TGCGCCAGCAGTCTGGAGTGGGGTGAAGCTTTCTTT.

J is TRBJ1-2 and V is TRBV27; D is undetermined. The V and J ends lost 6 bases and 8 bases respectively, with 13 bases between them. CDR1 MNHEY and CDR2 SMNVEV come from the germline V gene (reference sequence). The CDR3 runs 12 residues. In DNA form, the CDR3 reads TGTGCCAGCAGATCCCTCCTCGGGGGCTACACCTTC. Translation gives CASRSLLGGYTF.

The chain recombines TRBV4-1 with TRBJ2-1, with 11 bases lining up with TRBD2. The junction had 2 bases not matched to a gene; V was cut back by 5 bases and J by 5 bases. Looked up from germline, CDR1 is MGHRA and CDR2 is YSYEKL. CDR3 length: 14 amino acids. The CDR3 loop is CASSGTSGNNEQFF. In DNA, the CDR3 is TGCGCCAGCAGCGGGACTAGCGGAAACAATGAGCAGTTCTTC.

This clone was detected only a few times. The chain recombines TRBV19 with TRBJ2-1; possible D gene TRBD2, 6 bases. CDR1 and CDR2 from the germline V gene are LNHDA and SQIVND (reference sequence). The CDR3 runs 15 residues. V was trimmed by 5 bases and J by 2 bases, leaving 13 bases between them. CDR3 sequence (DNA): TGTGCCAGTAGTGACGTAGCGGCCCCCTACAATGAGCAGTTCTTC. It yields the protein CASSDVAAPYNEQFF.

The chain uses TRBV6-1 and TRBJ2-2, with D possibly TRBD2 on 6 matching bases. The CDR3 has 13 amino acids. V lost 7 bases to trimming and J lost 7 bases, with 13 bases between them. The germline CDR1 and CDR2 sequences are MNHNS and SASEGT. The CDR3 DNA is TGTGCCAGCATCCGAATGGGGGGCGGGGAGCTGTTTTTT. This gives the protein CASIRMGGGELFF.

The chain combines TRBV18 with TRBJ2-7; possible D gene TRBD2, 6 bases. From germline, CDR1 is KGHSH and CDR2 LQKENI. CDR3 length: 14 amino acids. V was pared by 0 bases and J by 6 bases, with 12 bases between. CDR3 loop: CASSPPVLALEQYF. In nucleotides, the CDR3 is TGTGCCAGCTCACCACCCGTACTAGCTCTCGAGCAGTACTTC.

V gene TRBV5-4 combines with J gene TRBJ2-7; 12 positions match TRBD2. Per germline, CDR1 SGHNT and CDR2 YYREEE (reference sequence). With 3 bases clipped from V and 2 bases from J, the junction kept 6 bases outside the gene matches. The CDR3 is 16 amino acids. In DNA, the CDR3 is TGTGCCAGCAGCTCGAGGACTAGCGGGGCCCCCTACGAGCAGTACTTC. Protein product: CASSSRTSGAPYEQYF.

The V call is TRBV4-1, the J call TRBJ1-3; the D gene is possibly TRBD1 (5 bases). Germline V gives CDR1 MGHRA, CDR2 YSYEKL. This CDR3 has 16 amino acids. Trimming removed 4 bases from V and 4 bases from J, with 17 bases in between. The CDR3 region is CASSRRDGASGNTIYF. DNA for the CDR3: TGCGCCAGCAGCCGACGGGACGGCGCGTCCGGAAACACCATATATTTT.

V is TRBV20-1 and J is TRBJ1-2; TRBD1 might be the D (5 bases). The CDR3 runs to 11 residues. Germline V gives CDR1 DFQATT, CDR2 SNEGSKA (reference sequence). V was pared by 5 bases and J by 5 bases, with 9 bases between. The CDR3 DNA reads as TGCAGTGCTTGGGGGGGGTATGGCTACACCTTC. Translation: CSAWGGYGYTF.

In its sample, this clone was seen once. The gene calls are TRBV6-1 and TRBJ1-1; D is unclear. CDR1 and CDR2 (germline): MNHNS, SASEGT. With 0 bases removed from V and 1 base from J, the gap between germline ends came to 9 bases. The length of the CDR3 is 15 residues. CDR3 DNA: TGTGCCAGCAGTGAAGCACGAGGGCCGAACACTGAAGCTTTCTTT. Translating it yields CASSEARGPNTEAFF.